One and the same sample provided the 13 T cell receptor beta chains below, sequenced in a study of blood T cell repertoires in COVID-19. The protocol was immunoSEQ multiplex PCR, while the TCRdb copy is restricted to in-frame clones and leaves out a portion. Of about 83,000 clones listed, approximately 86% were seen once; the top ten hold roughly 8%. The sequenced material came from peripheral blood. These receptors were collected from an elderly man with active or convalescent COVID-19.

The CDR3 nucleotides read TGCGCCAGCAGCTTGTCCGGGAGGGGCGGGCAGTTCTTC. As protein: CASSLSGRGGQFF. The rearrangement links TRBV5-1 to TRBJ2-1; 8 nucleotides align to TRBD2. The CDR3 has 13 amino acids. From germline, CDR1 is SGHRS and CDR2 YFSETQ. J gave up 12 bases and V 1 base, and 6 bases lay outside the gene matches.

CDR3 coding DNA: TGTGCCACCAGCAGAGAACGACAGGGAGTTGTGGGCCAGCATTTT. Protein product: CATSRERQGVVGQHF. The rearrangement links TRBV15 to TRBJ1-5, with 7 positions matching TRBD1. Per the germline V gene, CDR1 is LNHNV and CDR2 is YYDKDF (reference sequence). CDR3 length equals 15 residues. V shed 0 bases, J shed 12 bases, and the junction held 11 bases outside the gene matches.

The gene calls are TRBV6-5 and TRBJ1-1; 7 bases are shared with TRBD1. CDR3 length: 15 amino acids. Germline V CDR1 and CDR2: MNHEY, SVGAGI. J gave up 4 bases and V 10 bases, and 15 bases lay outside the gene matches. CDR3 sequence (DNA): TGTGCCACCAACGACCCCCACAGGGGTGGCACTGAAGCTTTCTTT. The encoded protein is CATNDPHRGGTEAFF.

The chain links TRBV6-1 to TRBJ1-2; 9 bases match TRBD1. Per germline, CDR1 MNHNS and CDR2 SASEGT. V was clipped by 5 bases and J by 6 bases; unmatched bases: 10. This CDR3 comprises 15 residues. The CDR3 sequence: CASSSWTGTGNGYTF. CDR3 nucleotide sequence: TGTGCCAGCAGTTCCTGGACCGGGACAGGGAATGGCTACACCTTC.

This chain joins TRBV7-2 and TRBJ2-7; TRBD1 aligns across 11 bases. Germline values: CDR1 SGHTA, CDR2 FQGNSA. This CDR3 has 15 residues. V shed 4 bases and J 4 bases; nucleotides not matched to a gene: 6. This chain's CDR3 is CASSSGTGGWYEQYV. Written as DNA, the CDR3 is TGTGCCAGCAGCTCAGGGACAGGGGGGTGGTACGAGCAGTACGTC.

This clone has a single count. The V and J genes are TRBV7-9 and TRBJ2-3; the D is unclear. Germline V gene sequence: CDR1 SEHNR, CDR2 FQNEAQ (reference sequence). This CDR3 is built from 16 residues. V was shortened by 0 bases and J by 4 bases, with 14 bases between the two germline ends. CDR3 coding DNA: TGTGCCAGCAGCTTAGCGTTTCCTGCGTTCTCAGATACGCAGTATTTT. Encoded protein: CASSLAFPAFSDTQYF.

This chain uses TRBV30 with TRBJ1-2; D is unresolved. With 4 bases removed from V and 1 base from J, the gap between germline ends came to 10 bases. The CDR3 spans 13 residues. The V gene's germline CDR1 is GTSNPN and CDR2 SVGIG (reference sequence). The CDR3 DNA reads TGTGCCTGGAACGCCGGACTTAACTATGGCTACACCTTC. Its protein is CAWNAGLNYGYTF.

This clone has more than one count but fewer than ten. CDR3 nucleotide sequence: TGTGCCAGCAGTGAATACGGCGGGGGGGCTAGTTATGGCTACACCTTC. Translating it yields CASSEYGGGASYGYTF. This sequence joins TRBV25-1 and TRBJ1-2, with D maybe TRBD1 (6 bases). The germline V gene encodes CDR1 MGHDK and CDR2 SYGVNS. The germline V and J ends were trimmed by 0 bases and 5 bases, with 16 bases remaining between them. This CDR3 has 16 residues.

The V call is TRBV2, the J call TRBJ2-5; weak D call: TRBD2 (6 bases). Germline assignment: CDR1 SNHLY and CDR2 FYNNEI. Trimming removed 7 bases at V and 3 bases at J, with 15 bases between. This CDR3 has 14 residues. The CDR3 DNA follows: TGTGCCAGCACCAACCCACCGGGGGAAGAGACCCAGTACTTC. This translates into CASTNPPGEETQYF.

The V gene is TRBV5-1, the J gene TRBJ1-3, with 9 bases aligning to TRBD1. Germline V gene lookup returns CDR1 SGHRS and CDR2 YFSETQ. V trimming: 4 bases; J trimming: 4 bases; junction bases outside the gene matches: 15. CDR3 length equals 18 residues. The CDR3: CASSERSLQGARGNTIYF. The CDR3 DNA reads as TGCGCCAGCAGCGAGCGCAGCCTACAGGGGGCGAGGGGAAACACCATATATTTT.

The chain links TRBV2 to TRBJ1-1; 7 nucleotides match TRBD1. The CDR3 runs to 16 residues. Looked up from germline, CDR1 is SNHLY and CDR2 is FYNNEI. J gave up 1 base and V 5 bases, and 10 bases lay outside the gene matches. In nucleotides, the CDR3 is TGTGCCAGCAGTCGCTCCCGACAGGGCACGAACACTGAAGCTTTCTTT. Encoded protein: CASSRSRQGTNTEAFF.

This clone was detected a few times. CDR3 sequence reads: CASSLGQGVYGYTF. CDR3 DNA: TGTGCCAGCAGCTTGGGACAGGGGGTCTATGGCTACACCTTC. J is TRBJ1-2 and V is TRBV5-4; 9 bases are a match to TRBD1. This CDR3 comprises 14 residues. The V and J ends lost 0 bases and 4 bases, in that order; junction bases with no gene match: 1. Germline CDR1 is SGHNT and CDR2 is YYREEE (reference sequence).

The chain links TRBV11-3 to TRBJ1-3; 8 nucleotides match TRBD1. The CDR3 loop spans 15 amino acids. The trim removed 4 bases at V and 2 bases at J, leaving 4 bases unmatched. CDR1 and CDR2 from the germline V gene are SGHNT and YENEEA. CDR3 sequence reads: CASSSRTGTGNTIYF. CDR3 nucleotide sequence: TGTGCCAGCAGCTCACGGACAGGGACTGGAAACACCATATATTTT.